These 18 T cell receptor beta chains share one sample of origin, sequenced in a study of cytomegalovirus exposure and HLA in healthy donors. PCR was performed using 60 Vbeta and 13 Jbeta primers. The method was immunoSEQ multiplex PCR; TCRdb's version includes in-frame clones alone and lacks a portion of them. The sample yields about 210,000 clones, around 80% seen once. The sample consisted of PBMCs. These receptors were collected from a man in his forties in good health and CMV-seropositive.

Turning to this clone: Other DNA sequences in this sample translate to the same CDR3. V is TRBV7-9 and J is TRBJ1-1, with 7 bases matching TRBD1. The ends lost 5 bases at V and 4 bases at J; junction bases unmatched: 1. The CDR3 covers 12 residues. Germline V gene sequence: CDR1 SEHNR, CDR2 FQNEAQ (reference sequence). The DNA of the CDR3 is TGTGCCAGCAGCCAGGGGGGCACTGAAGCTTTCTTT. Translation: CASSQGGTEAFF.

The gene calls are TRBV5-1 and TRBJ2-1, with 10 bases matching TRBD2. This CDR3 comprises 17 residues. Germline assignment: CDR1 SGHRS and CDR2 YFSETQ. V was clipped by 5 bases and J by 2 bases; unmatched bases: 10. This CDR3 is CASSKLSSGSTYNEQFF. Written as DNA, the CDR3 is TGCGCCAGCAGTAAACTCTCTAGCGGGAGTACCTACAATGAGCAGTTCTTC.

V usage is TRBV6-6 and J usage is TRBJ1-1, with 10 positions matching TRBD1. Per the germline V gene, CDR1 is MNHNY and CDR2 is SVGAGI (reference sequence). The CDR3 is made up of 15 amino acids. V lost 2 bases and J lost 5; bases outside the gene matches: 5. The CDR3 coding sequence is TGTGCCAGCAGTTACAAAGGGACAGGGGAAACTGAAGCTTTCTTT. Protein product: CASSYKGTGETEAFF.

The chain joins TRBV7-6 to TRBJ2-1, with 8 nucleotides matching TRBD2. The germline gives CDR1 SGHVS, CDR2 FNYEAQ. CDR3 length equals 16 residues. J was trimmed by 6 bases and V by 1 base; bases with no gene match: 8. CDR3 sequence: CASSLVAGGGSNEQFF. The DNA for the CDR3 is TGTGCCAGCAGCTTAGTGGCGGGAGGAGGGTCCAATGAGCAGTTCTTC.

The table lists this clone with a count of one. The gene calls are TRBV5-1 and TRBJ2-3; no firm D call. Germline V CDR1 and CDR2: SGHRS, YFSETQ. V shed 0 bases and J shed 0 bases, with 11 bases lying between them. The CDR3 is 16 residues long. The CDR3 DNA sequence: TGCGCCAGCAGCTTGGCCCCCGCAGATAGCACAGATACGCAGTATTTT. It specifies CASSLAPADSTDTQYF. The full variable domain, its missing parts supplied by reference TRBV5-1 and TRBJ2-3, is KAGVTQTPRYLIKTRGQQVTLSCSPISGHRSVSWYQQTPGQGLQFLFEYFSETQRNKGNFPGRFSGRQFSNSRSEMNVSTLELGDSALYLCASSLAPADSTDTQYFGPGTRLTVL.

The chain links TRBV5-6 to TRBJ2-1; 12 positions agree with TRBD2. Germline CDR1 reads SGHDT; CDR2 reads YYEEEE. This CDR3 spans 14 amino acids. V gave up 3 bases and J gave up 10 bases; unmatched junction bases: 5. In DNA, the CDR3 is TGTGCCAGCAGCTCGCTAGCGGGAGGGTACGAGCAGTTCTTC. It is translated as CASSSLAGGYEQFF.

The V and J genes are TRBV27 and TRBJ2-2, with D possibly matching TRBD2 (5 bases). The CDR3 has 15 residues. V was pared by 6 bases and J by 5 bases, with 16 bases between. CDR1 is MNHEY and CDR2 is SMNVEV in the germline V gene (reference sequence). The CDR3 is CASSPLRGKTGELFF. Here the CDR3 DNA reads TGTGCCAGCAGCCCCCTCCGGGGTAAGACCGGGGAGCTGTTTTTT.

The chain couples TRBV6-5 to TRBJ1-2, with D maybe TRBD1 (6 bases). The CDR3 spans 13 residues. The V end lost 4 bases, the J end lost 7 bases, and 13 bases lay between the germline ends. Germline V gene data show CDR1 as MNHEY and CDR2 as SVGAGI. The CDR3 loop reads CASSFKGVGGYTF. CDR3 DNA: TGTGCCAGCAGTTTCAAGGGGGTGGGTGGCTACACCTTC.

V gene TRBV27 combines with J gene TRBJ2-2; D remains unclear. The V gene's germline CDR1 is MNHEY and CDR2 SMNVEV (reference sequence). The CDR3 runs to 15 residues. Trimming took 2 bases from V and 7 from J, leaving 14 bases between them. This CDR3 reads CASSLVRYSSGELFF. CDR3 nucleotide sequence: TGTGCCAGCAGTTTAGTGCGCTACAGCAGCGGGGAGCTGTTTTTT.

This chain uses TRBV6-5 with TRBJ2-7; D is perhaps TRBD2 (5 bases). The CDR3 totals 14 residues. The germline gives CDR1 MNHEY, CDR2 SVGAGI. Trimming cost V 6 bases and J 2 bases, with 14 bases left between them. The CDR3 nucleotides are TGTGCCAGCAGCCCCCGGGGATCAACCTACGAGCAGTACTTC. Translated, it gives CASSPRGSTYEQYF.

CDR3 in DNA: TGCGCCAGCAGCACAACTGGGGCAGGGAATTCCTACGAGCAGTACGTC. This encodes CASSTTGAGNSYEQYV. The chain couples TRBV23-1 to TRBJ2-7; D is perhaps TRBD1 (5 bases). TRBV23-1 has ORF status, its function being uncertain. Trimming took 6 bases from V and 1 from J, leaving 19 bases between them. This CDR3 is 16 amino acids long.

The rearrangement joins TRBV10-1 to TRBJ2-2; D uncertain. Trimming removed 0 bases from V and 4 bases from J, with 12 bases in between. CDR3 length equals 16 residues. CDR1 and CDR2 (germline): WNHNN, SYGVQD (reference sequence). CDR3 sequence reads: CASSESQVAVTGELFF. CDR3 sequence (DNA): TGCGCCAGCAGTGAGTCCCAGGTCGCAGTCACCGGGGAGCTGTTTTTT.

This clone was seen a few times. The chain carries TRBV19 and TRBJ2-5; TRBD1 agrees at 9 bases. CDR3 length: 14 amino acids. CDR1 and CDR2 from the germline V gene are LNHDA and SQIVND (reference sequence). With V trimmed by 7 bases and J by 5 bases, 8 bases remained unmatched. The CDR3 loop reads CASTPQGAMETQYF. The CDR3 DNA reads TGTGCCAGTACCCCACAGGGGGCCATGGAGACCCAGTACTTC.

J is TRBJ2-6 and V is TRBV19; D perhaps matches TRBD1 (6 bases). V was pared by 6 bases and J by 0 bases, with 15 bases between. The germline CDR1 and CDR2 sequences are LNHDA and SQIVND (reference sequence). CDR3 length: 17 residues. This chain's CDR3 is CASRSPQGPSGANVLTF. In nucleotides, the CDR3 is TGTGCCAGTAGGTCTCCACAGGGACCCTCTGGGGCCAACGTCCTGACTTTC.

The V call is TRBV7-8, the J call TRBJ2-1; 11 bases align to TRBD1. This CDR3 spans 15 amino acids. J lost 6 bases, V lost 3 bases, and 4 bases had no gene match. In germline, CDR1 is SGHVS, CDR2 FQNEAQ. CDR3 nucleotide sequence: TGTGCCAGCAGCTTGCGGGACAGGGGGGCCAATGAGCAGTTCTTC. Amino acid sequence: CASSLRDRGANEQFF.

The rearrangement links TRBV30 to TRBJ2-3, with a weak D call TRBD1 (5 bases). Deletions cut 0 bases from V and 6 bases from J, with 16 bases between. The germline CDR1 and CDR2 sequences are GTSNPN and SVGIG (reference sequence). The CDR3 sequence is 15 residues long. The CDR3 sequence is CAWSVGSAGLDTQYF. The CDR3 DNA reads TGTGCCTGGAGTGTTGGGTCCGCAGGGCTCGATACGCAGTATTTT.

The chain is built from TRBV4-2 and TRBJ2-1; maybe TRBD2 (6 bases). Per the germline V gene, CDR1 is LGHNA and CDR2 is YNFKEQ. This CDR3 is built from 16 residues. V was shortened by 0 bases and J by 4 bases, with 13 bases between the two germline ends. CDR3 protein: CASSQDFKAGYNEQFF. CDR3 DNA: TGTGCCAGCAGCCAAGATTTCAAGGCGGGGTACAATGAGCAGTTCTTC.

This CDR3 reads CASSRQGGSYEQYF. For the CDR3, the DNA is TGTGCCAGCAGTCGTCAGGGGGGCTCCTACGAGCAGTACTTC. The chain carries TRBV6-5 and TRBJ2-7; perhaps TRBD1 as D (7 bases). This CDR3 region has 14 residues. Trimming took 5 bases from V and 0 from J, leaving 11 bases between them. CDR1 and CDR2 (germline): MNHEY, SVGAGI.